This T cell receptor (beta chain) was documented in a study of CD8+ T cells in alopecia areata. Study conclusions and caveats: Especially in alopecia totalis/universalis, lesional scalp showed greater clonality than normal scalp did. Scalp samples also yield sequences from resident alphabeta T cells of normal skin.

Remarks on this clone: What it binds is not known.

Using a FACSAria, the CD4+ and CD8+ T cells were sorted from the PBMCs. V gave up 1 base and J gave up 2 bases; unmatched junction bases: 12. There are 19 residues in the CDR3. Germline CDR1 is MGHRA and CDR2 is YSYEKL. Reverse transcribed after extraction, RNA yielded cDNA as the sequencing template. Sequencing used immunoSEQ multiplex PCR; TCRdb keeps in-frame clones, though not all of them. The data contain about 110,000 clones, 55% to 70% of them seen just once; the ten biggest clones take up around 23%. The rearrangement joins TRBV4-1 to TRBJ2-7, with 12 bases identical to TRBD1. The material sequenced was NKG2D-low CD8+ T cells sorted from blood. The clonotype originates from a human donor with alopecia areata. The CDR3 DNA is TGCGCCAGCAGCCAAGTTGGGACAGGGGGCTACATCGGAGCCTACGAGCAGTACTTC. It specifies CASSQVGTGGYIGAYEQYF.